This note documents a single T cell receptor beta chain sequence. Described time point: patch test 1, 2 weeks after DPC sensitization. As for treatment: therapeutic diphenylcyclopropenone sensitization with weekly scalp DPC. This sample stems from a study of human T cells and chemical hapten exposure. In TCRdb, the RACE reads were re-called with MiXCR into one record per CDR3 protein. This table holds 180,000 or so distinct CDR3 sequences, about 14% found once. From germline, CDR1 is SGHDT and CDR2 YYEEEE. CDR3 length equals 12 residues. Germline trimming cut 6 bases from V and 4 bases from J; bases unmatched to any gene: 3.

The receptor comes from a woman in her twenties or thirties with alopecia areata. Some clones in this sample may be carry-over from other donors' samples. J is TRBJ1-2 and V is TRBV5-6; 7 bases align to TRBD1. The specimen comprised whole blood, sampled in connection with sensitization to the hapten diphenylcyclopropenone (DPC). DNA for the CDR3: TGTGCCAGCACCAGACAGGGCTATGGCTACACCTTC. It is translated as CASTRQGYGYTF.